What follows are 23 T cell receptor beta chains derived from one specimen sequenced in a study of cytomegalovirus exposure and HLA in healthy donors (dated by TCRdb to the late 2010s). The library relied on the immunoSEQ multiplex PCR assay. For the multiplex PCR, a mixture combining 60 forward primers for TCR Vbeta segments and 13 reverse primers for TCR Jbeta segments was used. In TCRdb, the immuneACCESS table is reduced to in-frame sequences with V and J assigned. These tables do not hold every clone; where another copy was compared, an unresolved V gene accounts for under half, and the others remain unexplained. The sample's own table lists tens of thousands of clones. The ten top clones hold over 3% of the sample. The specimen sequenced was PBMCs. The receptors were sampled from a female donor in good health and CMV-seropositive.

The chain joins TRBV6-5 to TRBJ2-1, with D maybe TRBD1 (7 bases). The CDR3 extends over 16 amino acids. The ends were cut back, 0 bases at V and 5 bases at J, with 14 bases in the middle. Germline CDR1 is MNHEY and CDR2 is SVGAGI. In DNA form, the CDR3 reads TGTGCCAGCAGTTACTCCACCCAGGGGGGCGACAATGAGCAGTTCTTC. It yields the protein CASSYSTQGGDNEQFF.

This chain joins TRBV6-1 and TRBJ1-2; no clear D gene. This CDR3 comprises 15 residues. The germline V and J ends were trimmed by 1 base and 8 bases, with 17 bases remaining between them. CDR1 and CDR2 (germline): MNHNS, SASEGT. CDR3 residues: CASSEVGSMVGGYTF. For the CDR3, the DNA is TGTGCCAGCAGTGAAGTGGGCAGTATGGTAGGCGGCTACACCTTC.

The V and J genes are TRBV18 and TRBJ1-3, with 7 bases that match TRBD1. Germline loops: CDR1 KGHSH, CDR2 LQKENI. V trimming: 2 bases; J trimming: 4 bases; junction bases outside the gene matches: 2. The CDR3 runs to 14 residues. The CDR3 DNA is TGTGCCAGCTCACCAGAGGGACAGGGAAACACCATATATTTT. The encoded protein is CASSPEGQGNTIYF.

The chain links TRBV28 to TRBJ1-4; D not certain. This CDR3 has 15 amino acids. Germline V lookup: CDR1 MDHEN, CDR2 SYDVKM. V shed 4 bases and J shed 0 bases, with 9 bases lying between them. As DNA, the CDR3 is TGTGCCAGCAGTTCACGACTCGCAACTAATGAAAAACTGTTTTTT. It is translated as CASSSRLATNEKLFF.

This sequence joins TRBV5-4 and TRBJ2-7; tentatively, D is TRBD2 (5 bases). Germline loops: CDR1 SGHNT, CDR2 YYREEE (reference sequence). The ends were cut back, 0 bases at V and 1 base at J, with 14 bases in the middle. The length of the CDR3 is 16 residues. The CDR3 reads CASSLGGGLGSYEQYF. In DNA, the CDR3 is TGTGCCAGCAGCTTGGGCGGAGGCCTGGGGTCCTACGAGCAGTACTTC.

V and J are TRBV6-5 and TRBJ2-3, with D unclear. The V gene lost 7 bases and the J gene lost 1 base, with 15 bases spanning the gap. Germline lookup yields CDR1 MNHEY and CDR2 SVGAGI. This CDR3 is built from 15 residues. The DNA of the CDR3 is TGTGCCAGCACACTAACGGGTGTAGGCACAGATACGCAGTATTTT. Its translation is CASTLTGVGTDTQYF.

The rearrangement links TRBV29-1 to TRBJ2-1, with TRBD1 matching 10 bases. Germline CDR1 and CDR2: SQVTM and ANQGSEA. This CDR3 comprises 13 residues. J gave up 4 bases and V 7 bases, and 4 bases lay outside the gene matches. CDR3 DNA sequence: TGCAGCGCCAGACAGGGGGCTTACAATGAGCAGTTCTTC. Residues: CSARQGAYNEQFF.

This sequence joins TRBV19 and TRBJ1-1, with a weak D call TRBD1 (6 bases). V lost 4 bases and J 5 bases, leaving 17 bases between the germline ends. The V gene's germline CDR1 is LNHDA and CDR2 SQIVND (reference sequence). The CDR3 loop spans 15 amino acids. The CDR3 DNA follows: TGTGCCAGTAGTAGACGGGGGCACGGGGGGACTGAAGCTTTCTTT. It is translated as CASSRRGHGGTEAFF.

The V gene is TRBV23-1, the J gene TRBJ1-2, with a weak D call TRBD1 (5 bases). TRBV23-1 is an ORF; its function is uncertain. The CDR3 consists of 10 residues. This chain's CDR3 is CARGGYGYTF. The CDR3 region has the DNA TGCGCTCGGGGGGGTTATGGCTACACCTTC.

CDR3 sequence: CASSVGSFSTEAFF. The CDR3 DNA reads TGTGCCAGCAGCGTAGGTAGTTTTAGCACTGAAGCTTTCTTT. The V call is TRBV9, the J call TRBJ1-1, with D unclear. This CDR3 is 14 amino acids long. Trimming pared 0 bases from V and 4 bases from J, leaving 10 bases between. Germline CDR1 and CDR2: SGDLS and YYNGEE.

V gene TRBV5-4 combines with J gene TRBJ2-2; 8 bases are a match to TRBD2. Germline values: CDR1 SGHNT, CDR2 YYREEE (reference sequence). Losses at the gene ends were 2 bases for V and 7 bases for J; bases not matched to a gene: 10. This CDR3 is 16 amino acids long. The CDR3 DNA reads TGTGCCAGCAGCTTTGCATTAGCGGGAACGGGCGGGGAGCTGTTTTTT. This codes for CASSFALAGTGGELFF.

Here the CDR3 DNA reads TGCGCCAGCAGCTATGTCGGGGATGAGACCCAGTACTTC. Translated, it gives CASSYVGDETQYF. The V gene is TRBV5-1, the J gene TRBJ2-5; TRBD2 is a possible D gene (5 bases). With 3 bases removed from V and 5 bases from J, the gap between germline ends came to 11 bases. CDR1 SGHRS and CDR2 YFSETQ come from the germline V gene. This CDR3 is built from 13 residues.

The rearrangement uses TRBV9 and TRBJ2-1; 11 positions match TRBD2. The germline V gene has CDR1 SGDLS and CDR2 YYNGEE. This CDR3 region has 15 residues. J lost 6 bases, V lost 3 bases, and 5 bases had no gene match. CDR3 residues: CASSDRGTSGNEQFF. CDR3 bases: TGTGCCAGCAGCGACCGAGGGACTAGCGGCAATGAGCAGTTCTTC.

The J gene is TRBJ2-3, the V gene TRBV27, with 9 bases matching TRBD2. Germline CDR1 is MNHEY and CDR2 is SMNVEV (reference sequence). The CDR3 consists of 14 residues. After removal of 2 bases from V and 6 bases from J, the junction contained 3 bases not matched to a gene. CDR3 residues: CASSLAGGWDTQYF. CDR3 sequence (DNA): TGTGCCAGCAGTTTAGCGGGGGGGTGGGATACGCAGTATTTT.

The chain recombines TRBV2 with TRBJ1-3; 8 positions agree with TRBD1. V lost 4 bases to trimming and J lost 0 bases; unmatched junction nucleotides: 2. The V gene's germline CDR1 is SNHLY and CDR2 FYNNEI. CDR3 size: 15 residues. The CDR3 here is CASSGQGSSGNTIYF. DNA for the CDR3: TGTGCCAGCAGTGGACAGGGGAGCTCTGGAAACACCATATATTTT.

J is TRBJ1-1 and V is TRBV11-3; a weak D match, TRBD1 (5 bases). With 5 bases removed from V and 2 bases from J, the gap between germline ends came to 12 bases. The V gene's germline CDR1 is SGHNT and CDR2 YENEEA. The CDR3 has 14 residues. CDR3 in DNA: TGTGCCAGCAGCCCCAGGGAGGGTAACACTGAAGCTTTCTTT. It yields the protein CASSPREGNTEAFF.

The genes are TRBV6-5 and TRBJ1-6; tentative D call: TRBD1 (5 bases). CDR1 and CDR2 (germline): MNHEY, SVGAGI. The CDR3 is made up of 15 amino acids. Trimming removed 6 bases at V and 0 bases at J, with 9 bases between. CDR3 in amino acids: CASRGGGSYNSPLHF. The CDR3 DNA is TGTGCCAGCAGGGGGGGAGGCTCCTATAATTCACCCCTCCACTTT.

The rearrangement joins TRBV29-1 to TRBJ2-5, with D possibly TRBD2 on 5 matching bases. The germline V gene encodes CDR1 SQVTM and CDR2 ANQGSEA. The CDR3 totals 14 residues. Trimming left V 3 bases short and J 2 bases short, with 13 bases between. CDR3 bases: TGCAGCGTTGACGGGCGGGCCTGGCAAGAGACCCAGTACTTC. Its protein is CSVDGRAWQETQYF.

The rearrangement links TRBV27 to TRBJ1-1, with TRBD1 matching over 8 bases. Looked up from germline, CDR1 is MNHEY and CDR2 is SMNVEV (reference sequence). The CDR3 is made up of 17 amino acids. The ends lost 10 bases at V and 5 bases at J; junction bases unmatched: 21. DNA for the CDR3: TGTGCCACCCAGGGCTGGCCAGGGGGCTTGGGAGCTACTGAAGCTTTCTTT. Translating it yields CATQGWPGGLGATEAFF.

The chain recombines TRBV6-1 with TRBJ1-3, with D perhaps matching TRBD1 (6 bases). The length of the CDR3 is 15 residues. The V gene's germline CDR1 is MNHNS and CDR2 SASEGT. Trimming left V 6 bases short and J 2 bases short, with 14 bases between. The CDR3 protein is CASRRQQGPGNTIYF. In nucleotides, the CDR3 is TGTGCCAGCAGACGTCAACAGGGACCTGGAAACACCATATATTTT.

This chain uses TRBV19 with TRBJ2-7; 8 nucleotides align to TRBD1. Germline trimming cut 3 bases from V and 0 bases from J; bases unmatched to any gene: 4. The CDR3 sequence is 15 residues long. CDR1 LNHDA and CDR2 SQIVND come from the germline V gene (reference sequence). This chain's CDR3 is CASSIRTGSSYEQYF. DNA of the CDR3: TGTGCCAGTAGTATTCGGACAGGGAGCTCCTACGAGCAGTACTTC.

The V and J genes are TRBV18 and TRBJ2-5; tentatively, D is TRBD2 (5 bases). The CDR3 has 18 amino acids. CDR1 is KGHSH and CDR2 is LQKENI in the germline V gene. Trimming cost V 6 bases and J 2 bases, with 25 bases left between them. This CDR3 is CASSISVLVAGNQETQYF. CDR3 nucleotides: TGTGCCAGCTCTATCTCCGTCTTGGTTGCCGGGAATCAAGAGACCCAGTACTTC.

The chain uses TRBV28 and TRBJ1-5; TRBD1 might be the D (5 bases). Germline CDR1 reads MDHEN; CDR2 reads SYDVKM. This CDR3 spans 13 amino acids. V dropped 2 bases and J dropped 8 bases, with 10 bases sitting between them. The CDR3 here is CASSLPGQKPQHF. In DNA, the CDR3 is TGTGCCAGCAGTTTACCTGGACAAAAGCCCCAGCATTTT.